The sequence of this T cell receptor (beta chain) was determined in a study of control samples from healthy donors and cancer patients. Assay: immunoSEQ multiplex PCR; the TCRdb copy retains only in-frame clones and omits some. Of about 110,000 clones listed, roughly four fifths are singletons. V lost 2 bases, J lost 8 bases, and 15 bases lay in between. The CDR3 contains 15 residues. CDR1 is MNHNY and CDR2 is SVGAGI in the germline V gene (reference sequence). Sample: blood. This chain joins TRBV6-6 and TRBJ1-4; possible D gene TRBD1, 6 bases. The TCR sequence derives from a man younger than 35 in good health. The CDR3 region has the DNA TGTGCCAGCAGTTACCGGAGCCAGGGGAAAGAAAAACTGTTTTTT. Its protein is CASSYRSQGKEKLFF.